This T cell receptor (beta chain) derives from a study of blood T cell repertoires in COVID-19. This clone was detected only a few times. Generated by immunoSEQ multiplex PCR, the TCRdb table keeps only in-frame clones and is missing some. The table has 100,000 or so clones, just over 85% seen once; the top ten hold approximately 2.6%. Recruits, aged about 18 to 95 years, lived in 24 US areas. Germline V gene data show CDR1 as MNHEY and CDR2 as SVGAGI. The CDR3 covers 12 residues. Trimming took 6 bases from V and 6 from J, leaving 9 bases between them. The receptor was derived from a woman aged 50 to 65 who had recovered from COVID-19. The chain carries TRBV6-5 and TRBJ1-5; D remains ambiguous. Material: PBMCs or T cells enriched from blood (not recorded which). The CDR3 nucleotides read TGTGCCAGCAGGAAAGGAGGTCAGCCCCAGCATTTT. Its translation: CASRKGGQPQHF.